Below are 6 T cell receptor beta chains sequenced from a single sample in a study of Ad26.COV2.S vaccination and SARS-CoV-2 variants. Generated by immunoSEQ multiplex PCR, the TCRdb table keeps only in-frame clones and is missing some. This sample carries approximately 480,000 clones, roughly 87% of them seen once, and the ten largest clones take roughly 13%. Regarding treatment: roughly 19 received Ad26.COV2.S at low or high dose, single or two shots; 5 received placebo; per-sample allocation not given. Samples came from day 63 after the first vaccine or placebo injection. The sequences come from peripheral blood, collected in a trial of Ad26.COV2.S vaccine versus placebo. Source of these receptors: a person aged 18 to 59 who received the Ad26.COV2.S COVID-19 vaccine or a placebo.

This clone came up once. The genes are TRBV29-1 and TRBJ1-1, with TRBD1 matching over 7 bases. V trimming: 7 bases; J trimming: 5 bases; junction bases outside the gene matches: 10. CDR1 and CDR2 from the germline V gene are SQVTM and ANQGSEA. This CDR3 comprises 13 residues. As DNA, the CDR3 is TGCAGCGCTGGGGGCAGGGGGAGAACTGAAGCTTTCTTT. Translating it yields CSAGGRGRTEAFF. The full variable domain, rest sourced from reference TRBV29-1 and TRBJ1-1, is SAVISQKPSRDICQRGTSLTIQCQVDSQVTMMFWYRQQPGQSLTLIATANQGSEATYESGFVIDKFPISRPNLTFSTLTVSNMSPEDSSIYLCSAGGRGRTEAFFGQGTRLTVV.

The CDR3 loop is CASSQLTLHSGNTGELFF. In DNA form, the CDR3 reads TGCGCCAGCAGCCAACTGACTTTGCATAGCGGGAATACCGGGGAGCTGTTTTTT. V is TRBV4-3 and J is TRBJ2-2; TRBD2 agrees at 8 bases. The germline V gene encodes CDR1 LGHNA and CDR2 YSLEER. J lost 5 bases, V lost 2 bases, and 13 bases had no gene match. CDR3 length: 18 residues.

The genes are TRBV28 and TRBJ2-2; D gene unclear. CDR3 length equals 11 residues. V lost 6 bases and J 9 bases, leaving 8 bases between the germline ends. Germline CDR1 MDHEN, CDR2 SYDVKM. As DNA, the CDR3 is TGTGCCAGCAGCCCTCATCGGGAGCTGTTTTTT. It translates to CASSPHRELFF. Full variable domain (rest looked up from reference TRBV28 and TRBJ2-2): DVKVTQSSRYLVKRTGEKVFLECVQDMDHENMFWYRQDPGLGLRLIYFSYDVKMKEKGDIPEGYSVSREKKERFSLILESASTNQTSMYLCASSPHRELFFGEGSRLTVL.

The CDR3 loop is CASSISGTGDYEQYF. The CDR3 nucleotides read TGTGCCAGCAGTATATCCGGGACAGGGGACTACGAGCAGTACTTC. The rearrangement uses TRBV28 and TRBJ2-7, with TRBD1 matching over 10 bases. With 5 bases clipped from V and 3 bases from J, the junction kept 7 bases outside the gene matches. The CDR3 runs 15 residues. Germline lookup yields CDR1 MDHEN and CDR2 SYDVKM.

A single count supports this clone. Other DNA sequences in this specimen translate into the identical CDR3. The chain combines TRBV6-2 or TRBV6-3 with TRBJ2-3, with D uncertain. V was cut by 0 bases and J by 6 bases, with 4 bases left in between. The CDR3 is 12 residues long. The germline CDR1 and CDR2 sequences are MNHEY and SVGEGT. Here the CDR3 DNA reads TGTGCCAGCAGTTACTCAGGGGATACGCAGTATTTT. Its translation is CASSYSGDTQYF.

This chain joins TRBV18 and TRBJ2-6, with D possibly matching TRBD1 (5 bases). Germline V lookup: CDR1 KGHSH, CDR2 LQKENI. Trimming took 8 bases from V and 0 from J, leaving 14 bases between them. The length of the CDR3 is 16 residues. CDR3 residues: CASTGTGGSGANVLTF. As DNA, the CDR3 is TGTGCCAGCACCGGTACAGGCGGCTCTGGGGCCAACGTCCTGACTTTC.